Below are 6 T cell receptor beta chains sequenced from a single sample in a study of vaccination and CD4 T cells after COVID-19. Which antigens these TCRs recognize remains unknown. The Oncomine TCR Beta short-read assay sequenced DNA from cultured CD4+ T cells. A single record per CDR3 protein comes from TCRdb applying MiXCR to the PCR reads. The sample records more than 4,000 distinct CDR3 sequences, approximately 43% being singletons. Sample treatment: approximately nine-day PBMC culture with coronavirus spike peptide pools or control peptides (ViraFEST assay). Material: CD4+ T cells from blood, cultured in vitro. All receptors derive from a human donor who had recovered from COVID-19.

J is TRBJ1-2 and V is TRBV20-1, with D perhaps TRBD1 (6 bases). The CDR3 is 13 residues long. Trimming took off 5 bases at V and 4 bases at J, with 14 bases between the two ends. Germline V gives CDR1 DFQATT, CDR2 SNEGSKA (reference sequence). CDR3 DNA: TGCAGTGCTTCCACCGGGACAACCTATGGCTACACCTTC. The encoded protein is CSASTGTTYGYTF.

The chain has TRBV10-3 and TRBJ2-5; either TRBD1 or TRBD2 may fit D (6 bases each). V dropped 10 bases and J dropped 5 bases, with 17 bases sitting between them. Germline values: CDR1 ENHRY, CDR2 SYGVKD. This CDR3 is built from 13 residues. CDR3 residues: CASAGGPRETQYF. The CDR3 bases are TGTGCCAGCGCCGGGGGCCCCCGGGAGACCCAGTACTTC.

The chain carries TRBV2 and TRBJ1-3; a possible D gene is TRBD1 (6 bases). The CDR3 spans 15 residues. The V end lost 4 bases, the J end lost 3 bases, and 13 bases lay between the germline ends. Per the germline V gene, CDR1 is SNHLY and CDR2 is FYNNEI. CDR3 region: CASSVGGLLGNTIYF. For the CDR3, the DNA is TGTGCCAGCAGTGTTGGGGGGCTCCTTGGAAACACCATATATTTT. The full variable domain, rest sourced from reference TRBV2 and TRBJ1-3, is EPEVTQTPSHQVTQMGQEVILRCVPISNHLYFYWYRQILGQKVEFLVSFYNNEISEKSEIFDDQFSVERPDGSNFTLKIRSTKLEDSAMYFCASSVGGLLGNTIYFGEGSWLTVV.

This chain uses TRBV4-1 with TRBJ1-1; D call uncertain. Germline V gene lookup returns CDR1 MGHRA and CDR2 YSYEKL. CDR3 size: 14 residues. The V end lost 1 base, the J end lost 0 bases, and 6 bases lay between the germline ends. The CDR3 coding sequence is TGCGCCAGCAGCCAAGTACTGATGAACACTGAAGCTTTCTTT. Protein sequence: CASSQVLMNTEAFF.

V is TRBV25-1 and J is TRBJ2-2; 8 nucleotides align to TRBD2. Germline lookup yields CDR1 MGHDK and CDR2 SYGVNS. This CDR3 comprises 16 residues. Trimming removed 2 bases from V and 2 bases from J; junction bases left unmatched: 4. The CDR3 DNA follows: TGTGCCAGCAGTGAACCCGGGAGGGCCAACACCGGGGAGCTGTTTTTT. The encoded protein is CASSEPGRANTGELFF.

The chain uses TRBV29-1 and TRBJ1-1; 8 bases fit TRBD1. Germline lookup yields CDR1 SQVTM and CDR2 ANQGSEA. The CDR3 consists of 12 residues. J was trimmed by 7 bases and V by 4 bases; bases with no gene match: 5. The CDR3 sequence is CSVATGGVEAFF. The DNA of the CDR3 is TGCAGCGTTGCTACAGGGGGGGTTGAAGCTTTCTTT.